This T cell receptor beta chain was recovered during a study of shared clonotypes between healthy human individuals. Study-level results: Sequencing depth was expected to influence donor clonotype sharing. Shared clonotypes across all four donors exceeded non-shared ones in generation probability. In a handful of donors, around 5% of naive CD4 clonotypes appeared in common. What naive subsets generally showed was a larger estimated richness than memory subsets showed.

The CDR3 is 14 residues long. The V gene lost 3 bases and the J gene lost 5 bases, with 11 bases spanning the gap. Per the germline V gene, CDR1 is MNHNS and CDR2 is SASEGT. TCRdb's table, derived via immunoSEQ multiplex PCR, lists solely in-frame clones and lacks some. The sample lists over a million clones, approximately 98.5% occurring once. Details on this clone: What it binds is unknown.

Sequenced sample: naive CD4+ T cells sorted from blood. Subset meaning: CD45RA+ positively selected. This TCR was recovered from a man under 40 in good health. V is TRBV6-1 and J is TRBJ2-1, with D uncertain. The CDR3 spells CASSDRPHNNEQFF. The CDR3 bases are TGTGCCAGCAGTGATCGCCCACATAACAATGAGCAGTTCTTC.